A selection of T cell receptor beta chains follows, all from one sample in a study of blood T cells in healthy people across ages. MiXCR, run by TCRdb on the 5' RACE reads, gives a single entry per CDR3 protein. Here the sample spans around 1,000,000 distinct CDR3 sequences, approximately 26% being singletons. Another study also made use of these data, one on T cells of mothers and their children.

The sample taken for sequencing was blood. These receptor sequences come from a girl aged 2 to 9 in good health. Each CDR3 is given with its conserved first and last residue. D genes are given only for firm matches. Size values are once, few and many counts, or a class for expanded clones, and some rows have none.

j_gene: TRBJ2-4
d_gene: NA
abundance: many
v_gene: TRBV29-1
CDR3nt: TGCAGCGTTGGATCGTTGGGGATAGCCAAAAACATTCAGTACTTC
CDR3aa: CSVGSLGIAKNIQYF

j_gene: TRBJ2-1
d_gene: NA
abundance: NA
v_gene: TRBV4-3
CDR3nt: TGCGCCAGCAGCCCAGAGGCAACCTACAATGAGCAGTTCTTC
CDR3aa: CASSPEATYNEQFF

j_gene: TRBJ1-1
d_gene: TRBD1
abundance: few
v_gene: TRBV24-1
CDR3nt: TGTGCCACCAGTGGTGGGACAGCGAACACTGAAGCTTTCTTT
CDR3aa: CATSGGTANTEAFF

j_gene: TRBJ1-1
d_gene: NA
abundance: NA
v_gene: TRBV7-2
CDR3nt: TGTGCCAGCAGCTTAAGATGGGGTTTAGGTGAAGCTTTCTTT
CDR3aa: CASSLRWGLGEAFF

j_gene: TRBJ1-4
d_gene: NA
abundance: NA
v_gene: TRBV9
CDR3nt: TGTGCCAGCAGCGTAGATGACTCGGGACTAAAACTGTTTTTT
CDR3aa: CASSVDDSGLKLFF

j_gene: TRBJ1-3
d_gene: NA
abundance: NA
v_gene: TRBV7-2
CDR3nt: TGTGTCAGCAGCTTCAGGGGACCCTCTGGAAACACCATATATTTT
CDR3aa: CVSSFRGPSGNTIYF

j_gene: TRBJ1-2
d_gene: NA
abundance: few
v_gene: TRBV2
CDR3nt: TGTGCCAGCAGTGAAGGTGTGGCGGGGAAGCTCTATGGCTACACCTTC
CDR3aa: CASSEGVAGKLYGYTF

j_gene: TRBJ1-2
d_gene: TRBD1
abundance: NA
v_gene: TRBV6-2/TRBV6-3
CDR3nt: TGTGCCAGCAACCCTGACAGGGCGGGCTGGGATGGCTACACCTTC
CDR3aa: CASNPDRAGWDGYTF

j_gene: TRBJ1-5
d_gene: NA
abundance: few
v_gene: TRBV20-1
CDR3nt: TGCAGTGCTAGAGGGAGGGGCAATCAGCCCCAGCATTTT
CDR3aa: CSARGRGNQPQHF

j_gene: TRBJ2-3
d_gene: TRBD2
abundance: NA
v_gene: TRBV4-2
CDR3nt: TGTGCCAGCAGCCAACGACTAGCGGACACAGATACGCAGTATTTT
CDR3aa: CASSQRLADTDTQYF

j_gene: TRBJ2-2
d_gene: NA
abundance: few
v_gene: TRBV9
CDR3nt: TGTGCCAGCACGCAGGTTGCCACCGGGGAGCTGTTTTTT
CDR3aa: CASTQVATGELFF

j_gene: TRBJ1-5
d_gene: NA
abundance: NA
v_gene: TRBV6-5
CDR3nt: TGTGCCAGCAGTTTGAATGAAGATCTCGCGGAGGATCAGCCCCAGCATTTT
CDR3aa: CASSLNEDLAEDQPQHF

j_gene: TRBJ2-5
d_gene: NA
abundance: few
v_gene: TRBV5-1
CDR3nt: TGCGCCAGCAGCACGGATGGGGGACGGGAGGAGACCCAGTACTTC
CDR3aa: CASSTDGGREETQYF

j_gene: TRBJ2-7
d_gene: TRBD1
abundance: NA
v_gene: TRBV12-3/TRBV12-4
CDR3nt: TGTGCCAGCAGTGACAGGGTTCACGGCGAGCAGTACTTC
CDR3aa: CASSDRVHGEQYF

j_gene: TRBJ1-1
d_gene: NA
abundance: few
v_gene: TRBV19
CDR3nt: TGTGCCAGTAGTTCTACCCAGGGTACGACTGAAGCTTTCTTT
CDR3aa: CASSSTQGTTEAFF

j_gene: TRBJ1-3
d_gene: NA
abundance: NA
v_gene: TRBV29-1
CDR3nt: TGCAGCTATGGCTTAGGCAACACCATATATTTT
CDR3aa: CSYGLGNTIYF

j_gene: TRBJ2-4
d_gene: NA
abundance: many
v_gene: TRBV28
CDR3nt: TGTGCCAGCAGCATCCGAGCCAACATTCAGTACTTC
CDR3aa: CASSIRANIQYF

j_gene: TRBJ1-6
d_gene: NA
abundance: few
v_gene: TRBV6-5
CDR3nt: TGTACCAGCAGCCGACAGGAGCCCAGCGATTCACCCCTCCACTTT
CDR3aa: CTSSRQEPSDSPLHF

j_gene: TRBJ1-1
d_gene: NA
abundance: NA
v_gene: TRBV19
CDR3nt: TGTGCCAGTAGTATAACTCAGGGCGCTGAAGCTTTCTTT
CDR3aa: CASSITQGAEAFF

j_gene: TRBJ2-5
d_gene: NA
abundance: few
v_gene: TRBV28
CDR3nt: TGTGCCAGCAGTTTACGGTTCGGACCGACGCAAGAGACCCAGTACTTC
CDR3aa: CASSLRFGPTQETQYF

j_gene: TRBJ1-2
d_gene: NA
abundance: NA
v_gene: TRBV4-2
CDR3nt: TGTGCCAGCAGCCAACATTACAGCTATGGCTACACCTTC
CDR3aa: CASSQHYSYGYTF

j_gene: TRBJ2-7
d_gene: TRBD2
abundance: NA
v_gene: TRBV7-9
CDR3nt: TGTGCCAGCAGCTCAATTAGCGGGGCCTCCTCCTACGAGCAGTACTTC
CDR3aa: CASSSISGASSYEQYF

j_gene: TRBJ1-6
d_gene: NA
abundance: NA
v_gene: TRBV27
CDR3nt: TGTGCCAGCAGTTTATCCTTCAAACAGGGACGGATCTATTCACCCCTCCACTTT
CDR3aa: CASSLSFKQGRIYSPLHF

j_gene: TRBJ2-7
d_gene: NA
abundance: few
v_gene: TRBV28
CDR3nt: TGTGCCAGCAGGAAGCAGGGAGAATACGAGCAGTACTTC
CDR3aa: CASRKQGEYEQYF

j_gene: TRBJ2-7
d_gene: NA
abundance: few
v_gene: TRBV9
CDR3nt: TGTGCCAGCAGCGTAGTAGGGGGAACCGAGCAGTACTTC
CDR3aa: CASSVVGGTEQYF

j_gene: TRBJ2-7
d_gene: TRBD2
abundance: few
v_gene: TRBV7-9
CDR3nt: TGTGCCAGCAGCCCCGGGGGGGACTACGAGCAGTACTTC
CDR3aa: CASSPGGDYEQYF

j_gene: TRBJ2-3
d_gene: TRBD1
abundance: few
v_gene: TRBV28
CDR3nt: TGTGCCAGCAATGAGGGACAGGGGATGGGAGATACGCAGTATTTT
CDR3aa: CASNEGQGMGDTQYF

j_gene: TRBJ2-6
d_gene: NA
abundance: NA
v_gene: TRBV12-3/TRBV12-4
CDR3nt: TGTGCCAGCAGTTCGGGGTTTGGGGCCAACGTCCTGACTTTC
CDR3aa: CASSSGFGANVLTF

j_gene: TRBJ2-4
d_gene: TRBD2
abundance: NA
v_gene: TRBV28
CDR3nt: TGTGCCAGCAGTTTAAGGGAGGGTGCGGACATTCAGTACTTC
CDR3aa: CASSLREGADIQYF

j_gene: TRBJ2-5
d_gene: TRBD1
abundance: few
v_gene: TRBV3-1
CDR3nt: TGTGCCAGCAGCCGAGGGGGCCCAGGGACCCAGTACTTC
CDR3aa: CASSRGGPGTQYF

j_gene: TRBJ2-2
d_gene: TRBD1
abundance: many
v_gene: TRBV29-1
CDR3nt: TGCAGCGGTGGACAGGCGAACACCGGGGAGCTGTTTTTT
CDR3aa: CSGGQANTGELFF

j_gene: TRBJ1-2
d_gene: NA
abundance: NA
v_gene: TRBV5-5
CDR3nt: TGTGCCAGCAGCTTGGGCCAGACAATCCCCTATGGCTACACCTTC
CDR3aa: CASSLGQTIPYGYTF

j_gene: TRBJ2-3
d_gene: TRBD2
abundance: few
v_gene: TRBV7-9
CDR3nt: TGTGCCAGCGGGGCGGGGACTATACTCACAGATACGCAGTATTTT
CDR3aa: CASGAGTILTDTQYF

j_gene: TRBJ1-5
d_gene: NA
abundance: NA
v_gene: TRBV6-1
CDR3nt: TGTGCCAGCAGTGATGCGCATATTAATCAGCCCCAGCATTTT
CDR3aa: CASSDAHINQPQHF

j_gene: TRBJ2-5
d_gene: NA
abundance: NA
v_gene: TRBV5-1
CDR3nt: TGCGCCAGCAGGTTTCTCGAAAAAGAGACCCAGTACTTC
CDR3aa: CASRFLEKETQYF

j_gene: TRBJ2-3
d_gene: NA
abundance: few
v_gene: TRBV3-1
CDR3nt: TGTGCCAGTACAAACCACCCAGGAATGCCGGGGGGCACAGATACGCAGTATTTT
CDR3aa: CASTNHPGMPGGTDTQYF

j_gene: TRBJ2-7
d_gene: TRBD2
abundance: NA
v_gene: TRBV6-6
CDR3nt: TGTGCCAGCAGCAGGACTAGCGGGGATGAGCAGTACTTC
CDR3aa: CASSRTSGDEQYF